Below are 21 T cell receptor beta chains sequenced from a single sample in a study of cytomegalovirus exposure and HLA in healthy donors. It was with 60 Vbeta and 13 Jbeta primers that the PCR ran. Here immunoSEQ multiplex PCR was the method, and the copy in TCRdb shows in-frame clones only, minus some. This sample yields more than 150,000 clones, of which 78% are seen a single time; around 1.4% belongs to the top ten. The sequenced sample was PBMCs. These receptors all stem from a male donor in good health and CMV-seronegative.

The genes are TRBV6-1 and TRBJ2-1; TRBD2 aligns across 8 bases. The CDR3 contains 19 residues. J gave up 4 bases and V 3 bases, and 17 bases lay outside the gene matches. Per the germline V gene, CDR1 is MNHNS and CDR2 is SASEGT. For the CDR3, the DNA is TGTGCCAGCAGTGAGCCTAGGGAGATGTCTAGCGGGCCTTACAATGAGCAGTTCTTC. Protein sequence: CASSEPREMSSGPYNEQFF.

The V gene is TRBV29-1, the J gene TRBJ1-2; D call uncertain. From germline, CDR1 is SQVTM and CDR2 ANQGSEA. The CDR3 covers 11 residues. V was pared by 5 bases and J by 1 base, with 5 bases between. The CDR3 bases are TGCAGCGTTTCAGATAACTATGGCTACACCTTC. It specifies CSVSDNYGYTF.

This chain joins TRBV15 and TRBJ2-2, with TRBD2 identical over 10 bases. This CDR3 contains 16 residues. V trimming: 0 bases; J trimming: 4 bases; junction bases outside the gene matches: 2. CDR1 is LNHNV and CDR2 is YYDKDF in the germline V gene (reference sequence). For the CDR3, the DNA is TGTGCCACCAGCAGAGAACTAGCGGGACTCACCGGGGAGCTGTTTTTT. Translating it yields CATSRELAGLTGELFF.

As for this clone: One junction end does not reproduce the germline sequence, and a read error may be involved. V is TRBV4-1 and J is TRBJ2-1, with 10 bases matching TRBD2. The CDR3 runs 16 residues. Germline V gives CDR1 MGHRA, CDR2 YSYEKL. CDR3 amino acids: CASSQDRVAGGPQGIF. The CDR3 DNA reads TGCGCCAGCAGCCAAGATAGGGTAGCGGGAGGCCCCCAGGGAATCTTC.

V and J are TRBV18 and TRBJ2-5, with 10 nucleotides matching TRBD1. V shed 3 bases and J 5 bases; nucleotides not matched to a gene: 12. The CDR3 is 17 amino acids. Germline CDR1 KGHSH, CDR2 LQKENI. The CDR3 region has the DNA TGTGCCAGCTCACCGAAAATGTTGACAGGGGGCCCCGAGACCCAGTACTTC. This gives the protein CASSPKMLTGGPETQYF.

V is TRBV28 and J is TRBJ1-3; 7 nucleotides align to TRBD1. The germline V gene has CDR1 MDHEN and CDR2 SYDVKM. The CDR3 consists of 14 residues. V was clipped by 6 bases and J by 5 bases; unmatched bases: 7. The CDR3 protein is CASSRQGNRNTIYF. The DNA for the CDR3 is TGTGCCAGCAGCCGACAGGGTAATCGAAACACCATATATTTT.

The genes are TRBV7-9 and TRBJ1-1; D is unclear. CDR3 length equals 12 residues. The ends were cut back, 2 bases at V and 7 bases at J, with 8 bases in the middle. CDR1 is SEHNR and CDR2 is FQNEAQ in the germline V gene (reference sequence). CDR3 DNA: TGTGCCAGCAGCTTACCGGGGAATGAAGCTTTCTTT. Its protein is CASSLPGNEAFF.

The chain employs TRBV2 and TRBJ2-3; no clear D gene. CDR3 length equals 15 residues. V was trimmed by 2 bases and J by 4 bases, leaving 13 bases between them. Germline V gene lookup returns CDR1 SNHLY and CDR2 FYNNEI. The CDR3 DNA sequence: TGTGCCAGCAGTGAAAGCCCTCTAGGAGCAGATACGCAGTATTTT. Protein product: CASSESPLGADTQYF.

The rearrangement links TRBV7-9 to TRBJ1-3, with 7 bases fitting TRBD1. The CDR3 is 14 residues long. CDR1 and CDR2 from the germline V gene are SEHNR and FQNEAQ (reference sequence). The CDR3 is CGTQGSGSGNTIYF. As DNA, the CDR3 is TGTGGAACACAGGGGTCCGGTTCTGGAAACACCATATATTTT. Supplemented by reference TRBV7-9 and TRBJ1-3, the full variable domain reads DTGVSQNPRHKITKRGQNVTFRCDPISEHNRLYWYRQTLGQGPEFLTYFQNEAQLEKSRLLSDRFSAERPKGSFSTLEIQRTEQGDSAMYLCGTQGSGSGNTIYFGEGSWLTVV.

V usage is TRBV2 and J usage is TRBJ2-7, with 7 bases lining up with TRBD1. V shed 7 bases and J 1 base; nucleotides not matched to a gene: 4. Per the germline V gene, CDR1 is SNHLY and CDR2 is FYNNEI. The CDR3 length is 13 residues. DNA for the CDR3: TGTGCCAGCACTAAGGACAGGTCCTACGAGCAGTACTTC. Translating gives CASTKDRSYEQYF.

This sequence joins TRBV28 and TRBJ2-3, with D perhaps TRBD2 (6 bases). The CDR3 totals 15 residues. Per the germline V gene, CDR1 is MDHEN and CDR2 is SYDVKM. Trimming cost V 5 bases and J 6 bases, with 18 bases left between them. CDR3 protein: CASSAPGLEGDTQYF. DNA of the CDR3: TGTGCCAGCAGTGCTCCGGGACTCGAGGGCGATACGCAGTATTTT.

This sequence joins TRBV6-5 and TRBJ1-1; tentative D call: TRBD1 (6 bases). The CDR3 has 14 amino acids. The V end was cut by 4 bases, the J end by 4 bases, with 13 bases between. Germline V CDR1 and CDR2: MNHEY, SVGAGI. The CDR3 here is CASSSGHTGTEAFF. CDR3 nucleotide sequence: TGTGCCAGCAGTTCGGGACATACGGGCACTGAAGCTTTCTTT.

The V gene is TRBV7-2, the J gene TRBJ2-1; D is undetermined. Germline CDR1 SGHTA, CDR2 FQGNSA. There are 14 residues in the CDR3. Trimming cost V 0 bases and J 5 bases, with 8 bases left between them. In nucleotides, the CDR3 is TGTGCCAGCAGCTTAGCGCCTAGGAACAATGAGCAGTTCTTC. Residues: CASSLAPRNNEQFF.

Comment on this clone: A much larger clone lies a single base off, so this may be a read error. The chain joins TRBV28 to TRBJ2-3; TRBD2 matches 7 bases. Germline V gene lookup returns CDR1 MDHEN and CDR2 SYDVKM. Unmatched junction bases numbered 3, after V lost 5 bases and J lost 1 base. The CDR3 has 14 amino acids. CDR3 DNA sequence: TGTGCCAGCAGTGCCCGGGGGGGCACAGATACGCAGTATTTT. It specifies CASSARGGTDTQYF.

The V call is TRBV27, the J call TRBJ2-1; no definite D call. Germline V gives CDR1 MNHEY, CDR2 SMNVEV (reference sequence). The V and J ends lost 3 bases and 7 bases respectively, with 13 bases between them. CDR3 length: 14 residues. The CDR3 DNA reads as TGTGCCAGCAGTTTTGGCGACCCGGGTAATGAGCAGTTCTTC. This encodes CASSFGDPGNEQFF.

The CDR3 region is CASSVETGGGNTIYF. For the CDR3, the DNA is TGTGCCAGCAGTGTCGAGACAGGGGGCGGAAACACCATATATTTT. The chain links TRBV2 to TRBJ1-3; 10 bases match TRBD1. The V gene end was trimmed by 4 bases and the J gene end by 4 bases; junction bases not matched to a gene: 4. The CDR3 contains 15 residues. CDR1 SNHLY and CDR2 FYNNEI come from the germline V gene. Combining the CDR3 with reference TRBV2 and TRBJ1-3 gives the whole variable domain EPEVTQTPSHQVTQMGQEVILRCVPISNHLYFYWYRQILGQKVEFLVSFYNNEISEKSEIFDDQFSVERPDGSNFTLKIRSTKLEDSAMYFCASSVETGGGNTIYFGEGSWLTVV.

The chain combines TRBV7-9 with TRBJ2-3, with TRBD1 matching 7 bases. The V segment lost 9 bases and the J segment 0 bases; nucleotides outside the gene matches: 6. CDR1 SEHNR and CDR2 FQNEAQ come from the germline V gene (reference sequence). The CDR3 sequence is 14 residues long. The CDR3 is CASRPQGSTDTQYF. DNA of the CDR3: TGTGCCAGTAGGCCACAGGGGAGCACAGATACGCAGTATTTT.

The chain couples TRBV4-1 to TRBJ2-1; 9 bases fit TRBD1. Germline V CDR1 and CDR2: MGHRA, YSYEKL. The CDR3 contains 16 residues. After removal of 0 bases from V and 7 bases from J, the junction contained 7 bases not matched to a gene. CDR3 DNA: TGCGCCAGCAGCCAAGAGGGGACAGGGCCCTGGAATGAGCAGTTCTTC. Protein sequence: CASSQEGTGPWNEQFF.

This chain uses TRBV5-1 with TRBJ2-5, with TRBD1 matching 11 bases. The CDR3 has 15 amino acids. CDR1 is SGHRS and CDR2 is YFSETQ in the germline V gene. With V trimmed by 3 bases and J by 4 bases, 5 bases remained unmatched. The CDR3 DNA reads as TGCGCCAGCAGCTACACCGGGACAGGGGGAGAGACCCAGTACTTC. This sequence encodes CASSYTGTGGETQYF.

The genes are TRBV11-2 and TRBJ1-2; D might be TRBD1 (6 bases). Germline CDR1 is SGHAT and CDR2 is FQNNGV. V lost 5 bases and J 8 bases, leaving 24 bases between the germline ends. The CDR3 totals 16 residues. The CDR3 sequence is CASSPASPRGAGGYTF. For the CDR3, the DNA is TGTGCCAGCAGCCCAGCCTCCCCCAGGGGCGCTGGAGGCTACACCTTC.

The CDR3, as DNA: TGTGCCAGTATCCAGGACAGGGCAAATAATTCACCCCTCCACTTT. Translated, it gives CASIQDRANNSPLHF. The chain employs TRBV19 and TRBJ1-6; TRBD1 agrees at 8 bases. CDR3 length: 15 amino acids. From germline, CDR1 is LNHDA and CDR2 SQIVND (reference sequence). J was trimmed by 5 bases and V by 7 bases; bases with no gene match: 7.